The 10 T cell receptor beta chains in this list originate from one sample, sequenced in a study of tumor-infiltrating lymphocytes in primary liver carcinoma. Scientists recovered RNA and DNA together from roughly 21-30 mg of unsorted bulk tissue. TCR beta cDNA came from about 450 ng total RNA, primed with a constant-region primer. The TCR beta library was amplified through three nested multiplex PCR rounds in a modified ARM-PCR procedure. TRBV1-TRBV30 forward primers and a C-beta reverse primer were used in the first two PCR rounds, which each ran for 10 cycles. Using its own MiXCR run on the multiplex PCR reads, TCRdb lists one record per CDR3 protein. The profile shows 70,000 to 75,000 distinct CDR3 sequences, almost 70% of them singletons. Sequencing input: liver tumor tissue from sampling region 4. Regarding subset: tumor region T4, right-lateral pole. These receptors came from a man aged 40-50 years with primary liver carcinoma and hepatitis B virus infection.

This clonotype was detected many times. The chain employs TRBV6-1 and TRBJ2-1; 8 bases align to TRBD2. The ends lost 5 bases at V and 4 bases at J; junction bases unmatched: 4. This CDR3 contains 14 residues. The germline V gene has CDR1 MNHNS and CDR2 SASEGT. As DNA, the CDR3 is TGTGCCAGCAGTCCCACTAGCGGATACAATGAGCAGTTCTTC. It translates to CASSPTSGYNEQFF.

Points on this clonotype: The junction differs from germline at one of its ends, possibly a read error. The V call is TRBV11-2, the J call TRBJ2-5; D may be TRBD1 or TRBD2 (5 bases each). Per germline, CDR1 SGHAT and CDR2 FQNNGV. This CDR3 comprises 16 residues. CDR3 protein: CASRSRGSAHHGTQYF. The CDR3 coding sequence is TGCGCCAGCAGATCCCGGGGCTCGGCCCACCACGGGACCCAGTACTTC.

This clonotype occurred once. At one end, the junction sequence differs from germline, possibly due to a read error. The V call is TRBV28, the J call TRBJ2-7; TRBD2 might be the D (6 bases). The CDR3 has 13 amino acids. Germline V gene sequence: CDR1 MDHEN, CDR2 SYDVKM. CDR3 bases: TGTGCCAGCACTTTCGCGGGAAACTACGAGCACTACTTC. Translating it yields CASTFAGNYEHYF. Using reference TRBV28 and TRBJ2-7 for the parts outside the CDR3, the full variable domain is DVKVTQSSRYLVKRTGEKVFLECVQDMDHENMFWYRQDPGLGLRLIYFSYDVKMKEKGDIPEGYSVSREKKERFSLILESASTNQTSMYLCASTFAGNYEHYFGPGTRLTVT.

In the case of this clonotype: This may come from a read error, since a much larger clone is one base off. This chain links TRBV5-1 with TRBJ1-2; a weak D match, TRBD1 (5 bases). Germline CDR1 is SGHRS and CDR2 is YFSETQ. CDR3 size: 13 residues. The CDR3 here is CASSQTVDYGCTF. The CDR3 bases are TGCGCCAGCAGCCAGACAGTGGACTATGGCTGCACCTTC.

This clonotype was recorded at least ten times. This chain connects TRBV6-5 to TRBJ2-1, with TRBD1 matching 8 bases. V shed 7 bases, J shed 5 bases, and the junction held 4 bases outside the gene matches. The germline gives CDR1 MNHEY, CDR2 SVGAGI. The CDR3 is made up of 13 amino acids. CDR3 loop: CASKTGGHNEQFF. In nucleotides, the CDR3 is TGTGCCAGCAAAACAGGGGGGCACAATGAGCAGTTCTTC.

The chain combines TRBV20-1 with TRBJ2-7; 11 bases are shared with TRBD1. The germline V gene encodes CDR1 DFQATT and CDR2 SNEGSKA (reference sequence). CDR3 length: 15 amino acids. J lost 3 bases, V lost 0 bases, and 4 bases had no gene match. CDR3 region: CSARDGTGGNYEQYF. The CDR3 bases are TGCAGTGCTAGAGATGGGACAGGGGGTAACTACGAGCAGTACTTC.

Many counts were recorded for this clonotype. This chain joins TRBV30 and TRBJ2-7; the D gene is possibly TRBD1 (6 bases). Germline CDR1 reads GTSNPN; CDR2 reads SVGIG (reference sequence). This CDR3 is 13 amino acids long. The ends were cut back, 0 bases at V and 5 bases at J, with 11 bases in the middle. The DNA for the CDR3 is TGTGCCTGGAGTGTAGGACAGACCCACGAGCAGTACTTC. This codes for CAWSVGQTHEQYF.

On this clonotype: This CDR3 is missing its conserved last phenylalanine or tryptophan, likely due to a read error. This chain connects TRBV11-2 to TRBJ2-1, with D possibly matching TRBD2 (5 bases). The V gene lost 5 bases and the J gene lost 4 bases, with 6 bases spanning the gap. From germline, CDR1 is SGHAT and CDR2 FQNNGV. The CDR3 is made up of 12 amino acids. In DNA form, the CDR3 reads TGTGCCAGCAGCCCGGGGTACAATGAGCAGTTCTCA. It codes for CASSPGYNEQFS.

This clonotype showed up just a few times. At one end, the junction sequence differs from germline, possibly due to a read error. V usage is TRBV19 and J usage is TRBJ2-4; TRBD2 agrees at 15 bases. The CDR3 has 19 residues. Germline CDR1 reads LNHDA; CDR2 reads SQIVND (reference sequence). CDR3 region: CASSTDPLLGLAGGNIQYF. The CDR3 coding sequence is TGTGCCAGCAGTACAGATCCCCTGTTGGGACTAGCGGGAGGAAACATTCAGTACTTC. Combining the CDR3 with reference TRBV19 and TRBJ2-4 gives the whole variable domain DGGITQSPKYLFRKEGQNVTLSCEQNLNHDAMYWYRQDPGQGLRLIYYSQIVNDFQKGDIAEGYSVSREKKESFPLTVTSAQKNPTAFYLCASSTDPLLGLAGGNIQYFGAGTRLSVL.

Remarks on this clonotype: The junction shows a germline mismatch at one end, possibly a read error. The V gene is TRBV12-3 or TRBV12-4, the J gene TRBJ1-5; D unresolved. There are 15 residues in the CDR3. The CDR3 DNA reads TGTGCCAGCTCGATGTGGCAAAGCGGCAATCAGCCGCAGCATTTT. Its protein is CASSMWQSGNQPQHF.